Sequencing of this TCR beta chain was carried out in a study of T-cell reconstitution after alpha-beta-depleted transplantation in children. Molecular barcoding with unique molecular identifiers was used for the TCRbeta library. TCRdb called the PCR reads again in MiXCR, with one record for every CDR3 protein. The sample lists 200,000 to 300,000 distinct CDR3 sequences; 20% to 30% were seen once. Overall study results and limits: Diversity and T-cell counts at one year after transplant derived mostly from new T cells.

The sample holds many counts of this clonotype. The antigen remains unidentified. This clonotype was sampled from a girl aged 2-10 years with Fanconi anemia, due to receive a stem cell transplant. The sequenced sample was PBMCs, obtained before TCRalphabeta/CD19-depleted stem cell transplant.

The CDR3 loop reads CSVGLAGVTDTQYF. In DNA form, the CDR3 reads TGCAGCGTCGGACTAGCGGGAGTCACAGATACGCAGTATTTT. This chain connects TRBV29-1 to TRBJ2-3, with TRBD2 matching 13 bases. Germline CDR1 SQVTM, CDR2 ANQGSEA. V trimming: 6 bases; J trimming: 2 bases; junction bases outside the gene matches: 2. This CDR3 is built from 14 residues.